This T cell receptor (beta chain) was identified during a study of cytomegalovirus exposure and HLA in healthy donors. Study details: It was reported in a later analysis that the same platform had been used for the roughly 130 validation repertoires as for the roughly 650 first-cohort repertoires.

Study observations and caveats: There were a few CMV-associated chains whose specificity for CMV antigens was confirmed in vitro.

The method was immunoSEQ multiplex PCR; TCRdb's version includes in-frame clones alone and lacks a portion of them. The sample has around 300,000 clones, around nine tenths seen once. From germline, CDR1 is SQVTM and CDR2 ANQGSEA. The CDR3 length is 13 residues. Trimming removed 4 bases from V and 6 bases from J; junction bases left unmatched: 8. About this clone: Its specificity is unknown.

The clonotype originates from a woman under 30 in good health and CMV-seronegative. V gene TRBV29-1 combines with J gene TRBJ2-7, with TRBD2 matching over 8 bases. The specimen sequenced was PBMCs. The CDR3 DNA is TGCAGCGTTGCGACCGGGACTAGTTCCGAGCAGTACTTC. Amino acid sequence: CSVATGTSSEQYF.